Listed below are T cell receptor beta chains from one sample, sequenced in a study of CD4 and CD8 cells across lung adenocarcinoma regions. MiXCR, run by TCRdb on the PCR reads, gives a single entry per CDR3 protein. This sample has some 11,000 distinct CDR3 sequences, with less than 70% found just once. Source material: CD4+ T cells from the center of a lung tumor. Source of these receptors: a male donor with lung adenocarcinoma. The CD4 and CD8 labels of this study may be unreliable. The CDR3 runs from the conserved cysteine through the conserved F or W. A D gene is named only where the DNA matches it firmly. The size field is filled for only some rows; it gives once, few, many or a size class.

size,D,V,J,CDR3,DNA
many,-,TRBV6-1,TRBJ2-1,CASSGGNEQFF,TGTGCCAGCAGTGGGGGGAATGAGCAGTTCTTC
-,-,TRBV6-1,TRBJ2-5,CAGSVARGQETQYF,TGTGCGGGCAGCGTGGCCCGTGGCCAAGAGACCCAGTACTTC
few,-,TRBV27,TRBJ2-3,CASRQRVGLTDTQYF,TGTGCCAGCAGGCAGCGGGTAGGACTCACAGATACGCAGTATTTT
once,TRBD2,TRBV7-2,TRBJ2-4,CAGSGGGGNETQYF,TGTGCGGGGAGCGGGGGCGGGGGCAACGAGACTCAGTACTTC
-,-,TRBV6-2/TRBV6-3,TRBJ2-7,CASSLGLEQYF,TGTGCCAGCAGTTTGGGGCTCGAGCAGTACTTC
-,-,TRBV7-2,TRBJ2-7,CASSLAETHHEQYF,TGTGCCAGCAGCTTAGCTGAGACCCACCACGAGCAGTACTTC
few,TRBD1,TRBV5-1,TRBJ2-4,CASSFRGQDIQYF,TGCGCCAGCAGCTTCAGGGGGCAGGACATTCAGTACTTC
few,TRBD1,TRBV6-5,TRBJ2-7,CASSDVRGSYEQYF,TGTGCCAGCAGCGACGTCAGGGGGTCCTACGAGCAGTACTTC
once,TRBD2,TRBV10-1,TRBJ2-1,CASSLAGTSGYNEQFF,TGCGCCAGCAGTTTAGCCGGGACTAGCGGTTACAATGAGCAGTTCTTC
medium-sized,-,TRBV10-1,TRBJ2-4,CASSENRAGNIQYF,TGCGCCAGCAGTGAGAACAGGGCTGGAAACATTCAGTACTTC
-,-,TRBV27,TRBJ1-1,CANHFCGRVQARAFF,TGTGCCAACCATTTTTGTGGGAGGGTCCAGGCCAGGGCTTTCTTT
many,-,TRBV6-1,TRBJ1-5,CASSDLRAGTNQPQHF,TGTGCCAGCAGTGATTTACGGGCAGGGACCAATCAGCCCCAGCATTTT
-,-,TRBV10-1,TRBJ2-5,CARGVGAGSPDTQYF,TGCGCCAGGGGTGTCGGGGCGGGTAGCCCAGATACGCAGTACTTC
few,-,TRBV6-1,TRBJ2-1,CASSRKAGSSYNEQFF,TGTGCCAGCAGTCGTAAGGCAGGCAGCTCCTACAATGAGCAGTTCTTC
-,-,TRBV27,TRBJ2-1,CASSDDTSAYNNEQFF,TGTGCCAGCTCGGACGATACGAGCGCTTATAACAATGAGCAGTTCTTC
-,-,TRBV6-1,TRBJ2-4,CASISGASGGDTQYF,TGTGCCAGCATCTCGGGGGCTAGCGGCGGAGACACGCAGTACTTC
few,TRBD1,TRBV5-6,TRBJ2-7,CASSVDPGQGNSYEQYF,TGTGCCAGCAGCGTTGATCCGGGACAGGGGAACTCCTACGAGCAGTACTTC
-,-,TRBV10-3,TRBJ2-1,CAGGRGYGEQFF,TGTGCCGGGGGGAGAGGGTACGGTGAGCAGTTCTTC
-,-,TRBV7-2,TRBJ1-6,CASSLRRENSPLHF,TGTGCCAGCAGCTTGAGGAGGGAAAATTCACCCCTCCACTTT
-,TRBD2,TRBV12-3/TRBV12-4,TRBJ2-3,CASEGVAGGLAKNIQYF,TGTGCCAGCGAGGGGGTGGCGGGGGGACTAGCCAAAAACATTCAGTATTTT
-,-,TRBV25-1,TRBJ1-1,CASRGLGGGTEAFF,TGTGCCAGCAGGGGGCTGGGAGGGGGCACTGAAGCTTTCTTT
-,TRBD2,TRBV27,TRBJ2-3,CASSGGSGGRDTQYF,TGTGCCAGCAGTGGGGGTAGCGGGGGCAGGGATACGCAGTATTTT
-,TRBD2,TRBV27,TRBJ2-2,CASGTSIGAGELFF,TGTGCCAGCGGGACTAGCATAGGTGCCGGGGAGCTGTTTTTT
medium-sized,-,TRBV12-3/TRBV12-4,TRBJ2-5,CASSAQGAGEQYF,TGTGCCAGCAGCGCCCAGGGGGCGGGGGAGCAGTACTTC
many,-,TRBV6-2/TRBV6-3,TRBJ1-2,CASSWKAVYGYTF,TGTGCCAGCAGTTGGAAAGCTGTCTATGGCTACACCTTC
medium-sized,TRBD2,TRBV7-2,TRBJ2-1,CASSLELAVNEQFF,TGTGCCAGCAGCTTAGAACTAGCGGTCAATGAGCAGTTCTTC
-,-,TRBV6-1,TRBJ1-5,CASSAQGGGWRFQPQHF,TGTGCCAGCAGTGCCCAAGGGGGGGGGTGGCGTTTTCAGCCCCAGCATTTT
many,-,TRBV7-6,TRBJ2-3,CASSFGAAFTDTQYF,TGTGCCAGCAGCTTTGGAGCGGCCTTCACAGATACGCAGTATTTT
-,-,TRBV10-2,TRBJ2-1,CARSDYFALADGETQFF,TGCGCAAGAAGTGATTATTTTGCGCTCGCCGATGGGGAGACCCAGTTCTTC
-,-,TRBV10-3,TRBJ2-3,CAGKGGGDEETQYF,TGTGCGGGAAAAGGAGGCGGTGACGAAGAGACGCAGTATTTT
-,TRBD2,TRBV6-1,TRBJ2-1,CASIGTSGHQFF,TGTGCCAGCATAGGGACTAGCGGGCATCAGTTCTTC
-,TRBD2,TRBV27,TRBJ2-2,CATRRGLAGTNTGELFF,TGTGCCACCCGGCGGGGACTAGCGGGGACGAACACCGGGGAGCTGTTTTTT
few,TRBD2,TRBV6-5,TRBJ2-7,CASSYSGGGREQYF,TGTGCCAGCAGTTACAGTGGCGGGGGGCGCGAGCAGTACTTC
many,TRBD2,TRBV5-1,TRBJ2-1,CASSLVTGGLGNEQFF,TGCGCCAGCAGCTTGGTGACGGGGGGGCTGGGCAATGAGCAGTTCTTC
-,-,TRBV9,TRBJ2-7,CASSMGGPYEQYF,TGTGCCAGCAGCATGGGTGGACCCTACGAGCAGTACTTC
-,TRBD1,TRBV6-1,TRBJ1-4,CASSRTGWREKLFF,TGTGCCAGCAGTCGGACAGGGTGGAGGGAAAAACTGTTTTTT
-,-,TRBV6-2/TRBV6-3,TRBJ2-4,CASSEAGAKNIQYF,TGTGCCAGCAGCGAGGCAGGGGCCAAAAACATTCAGTACTTC
many,-,TRBV6-1,TRBJ2-1,CASSQPVTGHEQFF,TGTGCCAGCAGTCAACCCGTTACAGGGCATGAGCAGTTCTTC
-,-,TRBV7-6,TRBJ2-3,CASSLGTFSKNTQYF,TGTGCCAGCAGCTTGGGGACTTTTTCCAAAAATACGCAGTATTTT
few,TRBD2,TRBV4-1,TRBJ2-2,CASSFVTLAGGFTGELFF,TGCGCCAGCAGCTTCGTGACCTTAGCGGGAGGATTCACCGGGGAGCTGTTTTTT
-,-,TRBV27,TRBJ2-5,CASKDPLGETQYF,TGTGCCAGCAAGGACCCTCTAGGGGAGACCCAGTACTTC
-,-,TRBV12-3/TRBV12-4,TRBJ2-3,CAGSVEDTQYF,TGTGCCGGCAGTGTAGAAGATACGCAGTATTTT
-,-,TRBV6-5,TRBJ2-3,CASSYSSSSDKETQYF,TGTGCCAGCAGTTACTCGAGTAGTTCTGACAAAGAGACGCAGTATTTC
few,TRBD2,TRBV5-1,TRBJ2-1,CASSLIGLAGSWNEQFF,TGCGCCAGCAGCTTGATCGGGCTAGCGGGATCTTGGAATGAGCAGTTCTTC
-,-,TRBV4-1,TRBJ1-1,CASSQDSRGQRVNTEAFF,TGCGCCAGCAGCCAAGATTCGAGGGGCCAGCGGGTGAACACTGAAGCTTTCTTT
few,-,TRBV9,TRBJ2-1,CASSVGAGRSVNEQFF,TGTGCCAGCAGCGTTGGCGCGGGACGTTCGGTCAATGAGCAGTTCTTC
many,-,TRBV5-1,TRBJ2-2,CASSLARTVSTGELFF,TGCGCCAGCAGCTTGGCCCGGACAGTGAGCACCGGGGAGCTGTTTTTT
-,-,TRBV6-4,TRBJ2-5,CASRGSGPKGKDTQYF,TGTGCCAGCAGGGGGAGCGGGCCCAAAGGCAAAGATACCCAGTACTTT
few,-,TRBV27,TRBJ2-1,CASSFGYWQFF,TGTGCCAGCAGTTTCGGGTATTGGCAGTTCTTC
many,-,TRBV6-1,TRBJ1-5,CASSSSGIGTQHF,TGTGCCAGCAGCTCCAGTGGGATAGGGACCCAGCATTTT
-,-,TRBV10-3,TRBJ2-3,CASRGALGEDTQYF,TGTGCGAGCAGAGGGGCCCTTGGGGAAGATACCCAGTATTTT
few,TRBD2,TRBV6-1,TRBJ2-7,CASSRTGTRGDYEQYF,TGTGCCAGCAGTCGTACCGGGACTAGGGGAGATTACGAGCAGTACTTC
few,-,TRBV27,TRBJ2-7,CASSLERAPYEQYF,TGTGCCAGCAGTTTGGAGCGGGCGCCCTACGAGCAGTACTTC
-,TRBD2,TRBV27,TRBJ2-4,CASRATGLAGQCAKDTQYF,TGTGCCAGCAGAGCCACGGGGCTAGCGGGGCAGTGTGCCAAAGATACTCAGTACTTT
-,-,TRBV6-1,TRBJ1-1,CASRTRAAFF,TGTGCCAGCAGGACACGGGCGGCTTTCTTT
few,TRBD1,TRBV6-1,TRBJ1-4,CASSPGTGGNEKLFF,TGTGCCAGCAGTCCGGGGACAGGGGGAAATGAAAAACTGTTTTTT
once,TRBD2,TRBV27,TRBJ2-7,CASSLAGGLYEQYF,TGTGCCAGCAGTCTTGCGGGAGGTTTATACGAGCAGTACTTC